This TCR beta chain was documented in a study of T cell responses to AZD1222 COVID-19 vaccine. Overall study findings and caveats: Just a handful of people given AZD1222 tested seropositive at baseline. Reportedly, nearly half of unique spike TCRs recognized epitopes outside B.1.351/B.1.1.7 mutations. Two AZD1222 doses significantly raised spike-specific TCR breadth and depth over controls. Most donors were white British and more were female, and clonal diversity was possibly underestimated.

TCRdb keeps only in-frame clones here, not all; method: immunoSEQ multiplex PCR. Counted here are some 130,000 clones, approximately 90% occurring once; the ten biggest clones make up roughly 3.4%. To note about this clone: The antigen is undetermined.

Trimming shortened V by 2 bases and J by 6 bases, and 17 bases separated the two germline ends. There are 16 residues in the CDR3. From germline, CDR1 is MNHNY and CDR2 SVGAGI (reference sequence). The rearrangement uses TRBV6-6 and TRBJ2-1; D is possibly TRBD1 (5 bases). The source is an adult who received the AZD1222 COVID-19 vaccine. Material: peripheral blood, obtained 28 days after the second AZD1222 dose. The CDR3 coding sequence is TGTGCCAGCAGTTACGACCCCCGGTGGCAGGGCAATGAGCAGTTCTTC. The encoded protein is CASSYDPRWQGNEQFF.